A single sample gave rise to the 26 T cell receptor beta chains below, sequenced in a study of cytomegalovirus exposure and HLA in healthy donors. Both 60 Vbeta primers and 13 Jbeta primers went into the PCR. Only in-frame clones appear in the TCRdb table, and some are missing; sequencing was by immunoSEQ multiplex PCR. The table includes over 200,000 clones, approximately 80% detected once. Sequencing was performed on PBMCs. The receptors shown here come from a middle-aged woman in good health and CMV-seronegative.

The rearrangement uses TRBV7-8 and TRBJ1-4; TRBD1 matches 7 bases. Germline V CDR1 and CDR2: SGHVS, FQNEAQ. The ends lost 7 bases at V and 11 bases at J; junction bases unmatched: 16. The CDR3 totals 15 residues. The CDR3 loop reads CASTRSRGIPDKLFF. The CDR3 DNA sequence: TGTGCCAGCACCAGAAGCAGGGGGATTCCGGATAAACTGTTTTTT.

In its sample, this clone was seen once. The chain joins TRBV9 to TRBJ2-7; possible D gene TRBD2, 5 bases. The CDR3 sequence is 14 residues long. Germline lookup yields CDR1 SGDLS and CDR2 YYNGEE. V was trimmed by 0 bases and J by 2 bases, leaving 9 bases between them. The CDR3 is CASSVGSGTYEQYF. For the CDR3, the DNA is TGTGCCAGCAGCGTAGGATCGGGGACCTACGAGCAGTACTTC. Complete variable domain (other parts from reference TRBV9 and TRBJ2-7): DSGVTQTPKHLITATGQRVTLRCSPRSGDLSVYWYQQSLDQGLQFLIQYYNGEERAKGNILERFSAQQFPDLHSELNLSSLELGDSALYFCASSVGSGTYEQYFGPGTRLTVT.

This chain uses TRBV30 with TRBJ1-3, with D possibly TRBD1 on 6 matching bases. The CDR3 runs to 15 residues. CDR1 and CDR2 from the germline V gene are GTSNPN and SVGIG (reference sequence). The V end was cut by 4 bases, the J end by 4 bases, with 17 bases between. The CDR3 here is CAWTQRGIFGNTIYF. The CDR3 region has the DNA TGTGCCTGGACCCAAAGGGGGATTTTCGGAAACACCATATATTTT.

V and J are TRBV10-3 and TRBJ2-3; 7 bases line up with TRBD2. CDR3 length: 13 residues. The germline V gene has CDR1 ENHRY and CDR2 SYGVKD. Trimming cost V 10 bases and J 1 base; bases outside gene matches: 5. This CDR3 is CATTSGGTDTQYF. CDR3 nucleotides: TGTGCCACCACGAGCGGGGGCACAGATACGCAGTATTTT.

V usage is TRBV18 and J usage is TRBJ1-2; 9 positions agree with TRBD1. Looked up from germline, CDR1 is KGHSH and CDR2 is LQKENI. Trimming cost V 8 bases and J 7 bases; bases outside gene matches: 8. The CDR3 loop spans 13 amino acids. The DNA for the CDR3 is TGTGCCAGCCTACCCGGGACAGGGTTTGGCTACACCTTC. Protein: CASLPGTGFGYTF.

The J gene is TRBJ2-1, the V gene TRBV5-6, with TRBD2 matching 9 bases. The length of the CDR3 is 16 residues. Germline lookup yields CDR1 SGHDT and CDR2 YYEEEE. The trim removed 4 bases at V and 8 bases at J, leaving 13 bases unmatched. CDR3 DNA: TGTGCCAGCAGCACCTTGGGCGGGGGGGCCAGGCATGAGCAGTTCTTC. It encodes CASSTLGGGARHEQFF.

This clone was detected only once. The chain has TRBV19 and TRBJ1-5, with 9 bases lining up with TRBD1. The CDR3 length is 14 residues. CDR1 is LNHDA and CDR2 is SQIVND in the germline V gene (reference sequence). V gave up 8 bases and J gave up 2 bases; unmatched junction bases: 4. The DNA of the CDR3 is TGTGCCAGTCGGGACAGGGAGGGCAATCAGCCCCAGCATTTT. Encoded protein: CASRDREGNQPQHF. Filled out from reference TRBV19 and TRBJ1-5, the complete variable domain reads DGGITQSPKYLFRKEGQNVTLSCEQNLNHDAMYWYRQDPGQGLRLIYYSQIVNDFQKGDIAEGYSVSREKKESFPLTVTSAQKNPTAFYLCASRDREGNQPQHFGDGTRLSIL.

This clone was observed a few times. V and J are TRBV9 and TRBJ2-1; 10 nucleotides align to TRBD2. Germline V gives CDR1 SGDLS, CDR2 YYNGEE. This CDR3 region has 19 residues. The V segment lost 4 bases and the J segment 0 bases; nucleotides outside the gene matches: 13. The CDR3 sequence: CASSRPVLAGARSYNEQFF. CDR3 in DNA: TGTGCCAGCAGCCGTCCCGTGCTAGCGGGGGCCCGCTCCTACAATGAGCAGTTCTTC.

The V call is TRBV27, the J call TRBJ2-7, with D possibly being TRBD2 (6 bases). The CDR3 extends over 13 amino acids. The V gene's germline CDR1 is MNHEY and CDR2 SMNVEV (reference sequence). V was trimmed by 3 bases and J by 4 bases, leaving 10 bases between them. CDR3 in DNA: TGTGCCAGCAGTTTGAGGGGAGGATACGAGCAGTACTTC. It is translated as CASSLRGGYEQYF.

This clone appeared a few times. The rearrangement joins TRBV4-3 to TRBJ1-1; a weak D match, TRBD1 (5 bases). The V gene lost 7 bases and the J gene lost 1 base, with 13 bases spanning the gap. The CDR3 is made up of 14 amino acids. Germline values: CDR1 LGHNA, CDR2 YSLEER. In DNA, the CDR3 is TGCGCCAGCAACTATAGGGGAACGAACACTGAAGCTTTCTTT. It translates to CASNYRGTNTEAFF.

This chain uses TRBV9 with TRBJ1-3; D remains unclear. CDR1 is SGDLS and CDR2 is YYNGEE in the germline V gene. The CDR3 has 12 residues. Trimming left V 5 bases short and J 0 bases short, with 3 bases between. The CDR3 is CASSYSGNTIYF. For the CDR3, the DNA is TGTGCCAGCAGTTACTCTGGAAACACCATATATTTT.

Concerning this clone: The sample carries other DNA sequences with the same CDR3. This sequence joins TRBV19 and TRBJ1-5; 8 nucleotides agree with TRBD1. This CDR3 has 13 residues. Trimming cost V 8 bases and J 4 bases; bases outside gene matches: 4. The germline gives CDR1 LNHDA, CDR2 SQIVND (reference sequence). CDR3 protein: CASRDRGNQPQHF. For the CDR3, the DNA is TGTGCCAGTCGAGACAGGGGTAATCAGCCCCAGCATTTT.

The chain joins TRBV2 to TRBJ2-7; D gene unclear. Germline CDR1 reads SNHLY; CDR2 reads FYNNEI. V was cut by 8 bases and J by 2 bases, with 13 bases left in between. There are 13 residues in the CDR3. Here the CDR3 reads CASGPGPPYEQYF. The CDR3 region has the DNA TGTGCCAGCGGCCCGGGTCCTCCCTACGAGCAGTACTTC. Full variable domain (outside the CDR3, taken from reference TRBV2 and TRBJ2-7): EPEVTQTPSHQVTQMGQEVILRCVPISNHLYFYWYRQILGQKVEFLVSFYNNEISEKSEIFDDQFSVERPDGSNFTLKIRSTKLEDSAMYFCASGPGPPYEQYFGPGTRLTVT.

This sequence joins TRBV2 and TRBJ1-1; unclear D gene. Between the trimmed V and J ends, which lost 10 bases and 0 bases, there was a span of 12 bases. The CDR3 extends over 13 amino acids. The germline CDR1 and CDR2 sequences are SNHLY and FYNNEI. CDR3 loop: CATITTVNTEAFF. CDR3 DNA sequence: TGTGCCACCATAACCACGGTGAACACTGAAGCTTTCTTT.

The V gene is TRBV28, the J gene TRBJ1-5, with a tentative D call TRBD1 (6 bases). Trimming took off 10 bases at V and 0 bases at J, with 19 bases between the two ends. CDR1 is MDHEN and CDR2 is SYDVKM in the germline V gene. This CDR3 region has 16 residues. For the CDR3, the DNA is TGTGCCACCGTGTGGACAGACCCCTATAGCAATCAGCCCCAGCATTTT. Encoded protein: CATVWTDPYSNQPQHF.

The chain couples TRBV7-9 to TRBJ2-7, with 8 bases aligning to TRBD1. This CDR3 is 15 amino acids long. Germline CDR1 SEHNR, CDR2 FQNEAQ (reference sequence). The ends lost 5 bases at V and 2 bases at J; junction bases unmatched: 8. The CDR3 is CASSHRDRPPYEQYF. The CDR3 region has the DNA TGTGCCAGCAGCCACCGGGACAGGCCACCCTACGAGCAGTACTTC.

V usage is TRBV6-6 and J usage is TRBJ1-1; possibly TRBD1 for D (6 bases). This CDR3 contains 14 residues. Germline-derived CDR1 and CDR2 are MNHNY and SVGAGI (reference sequence). Trimming left V 3 bases short and J 4 bases short, with 12 bases between. The DNA for the CDR3 is TGTGCCAGCAGTTATCAGGGGAGTCGCACTGAAGCTTTCTTT. Translating it yields CASSYQGSRTEAFF.

As DNA, the CDR3 is TGTGCCAGCAGCTGGAGCGGGGGGGCCTACGAGCAGTACTTC. This translates into CASSWSGGAYEQYF. The gene calls are TRBV7-8 and TRBJ2-7, with 10 bases identical to TRBD2. The ends lost 4 bases at V and 2 bases at J; junction bases unmatched: 2. The CDR3 has 14 residues. Germline values: CDR1 SGHVS, CDR2 FQNEAQ.

V is TRBV7-8 and J is TRBJ2-1; D not resolved. The ends were cut back, 5 bases at V and 2 bases at J, with 10 bases in the middle. Germline CDR1 is SGHVS and CDR2 is FQNEAQ. The CDR3 covers 14 residues. The CDR3 DNA reads TGTGCCAGCAGCAAGACACGGACCTACAATGAGCAGTTCTTC. Protein sequence: CASSKTRTYNEQFF.

The chain carries TRBV5-6 and TRBJ2-7; 7 positions agree with TRBD1. Per germline, CDR1 SGHDT and CDR2 YYEEEE. Trimming at V came to 6 bases and at J to 4 bases, leaving 13 bases not matched to a gene. CDR3 size: 15 residues. The CDR3 loop is CASIQSTGTDYEQYF. DNA of the CDR3: TGTGCCAGCATCCAATCGACAGGGACGGATTACGAGCAGTACTTC.

The rearrangement joins TRBV19 to TRBJ2-1; 7 bases are a match to TRBD2. Trimming removed 4 bases from V and 2 bases from J; junction bases left unmatched: 5. The CDR3 runs 15 residues. Germline V gene lookup returns CDR1 LNHDA and CDR2 SQIVND (reference sequence). This CDR3 reads CASSTQAGPYNEQFF. CDR3 sequence (DNA): TGTGCCAGTAGTACCCAAGCGGGGCCCTACAATGAGCAGTTCTTC.

The gene calls are TRBV7-8 and TRBJ2-4; weak D call: TRBD1 (5 bases). This CDR3 is built from 19 residues. V lost 4 bases, J lost 0 bases, and 22 bases lay in between. CDR1 and CDR2 from the germline V gene are SGHVS and FQNEAQ. The CDR3 coding sequence is TGTGCCAGCAGCTGGCCCCAGGGTGTTTCGACCCTAGCCAAAAACATTCAGTACTTC. This encodes CASSWPQGVSTLAKNIQYF.

The gene calls are TRBV6-1 and TRBJ1-5, with unresolved D. The V end was cut by 2 bases, the J end by 11 bases, with 13 bases between. Per germline, CDR1 MNHNS and CDR2 SASEGT. The CDR3 runs to 13 residues. The CDR3 DNA is TGTGCCAGCAGTGAATGGGGATCCGGGGCCCAGCATTTT. It translates to CASSEWGSGAQHF.

The rearrangement joins TRBV9 to TRBJ2-3; TRBD2 matches at 7 bases. Germline CDR1 SGDLS, CDR2 YYNGEE. The CDR3 totals 16 residues. Unmatched junction bases numbered 8, after V lost 3 bases and J lost 1 base. CDR3 amino acids: CASSAARTRGTDTQYF. CDR3 DNA sequence: TGTGCCAGCAGCGCCGCTAGGACTAGGGGCACAGATACGCAGTATTTT.

This chain links TRBV6-4 with TRBJ2-2, with D perhaps TRBD2 (6 bases). Germline CDR1 and CDR2: MRHNA and SNTAGT. V was clipped by 6 bases and J by 4 bases, with 15 bases between them. CDR3 length: 15 amino acids. The CDR3 is CASSRRRGPTGELFF. Written as DNA, the CDR3 is TGTGCCAGCAGCCGAAGGCGGGGTCCCACCGGGGAGCTGTTTTTT.

The chain recombines TRBV28 with TRBJ2-7; possibly TRBD1 for D (5 bases). This CDR3 region has 16 residues. The germline V gene encodes CDR1 MDHEN and CDR2 SYDVKM. With 5 bases removed from V and 0 bases from J, the gap between germline ends came to 17 bases. The CDR3 loop is CASSTPNRSGSYEQYF. The CDR3 DNA sequence: TGTGCCAGCAGTACCCCCAACAGGTCAGGCTCCTACGAGCAGTACTTC.